This TCR beta chain appears in the sequencing data of a study of T cell repertoires in cytomegalovirus infection. Looking at the study overall: CMV epitopes that were recently identified and HLA-C-restricted were used alongside well-studied HLA-B-restricted ones. Notes on the study in general: Using cumulative public TCR beta family frequency, the authors identified those who carried CMV together with the relevant HLA. Dominant in the ex vivo response were TCR beta clonotypes restricted by HLA-C and specific for CMV.

A few counts support this clonotype. Its matching antigen is unknown. Germline-derived CDR1 and CDR2 are MDHEN and SYDVKM. The trim removed 7 bases at V and 6 bases at J, leaving 7 bases unmatched. The CDR3 contains 14 residues. TCRdb called the reads again in MiXCR, with one record for every CDR3 protein. The sample comprises 600,000 to 700,000 distinct CDR3 sequences, roughly 36% of which are singletons, and 18% rests with the top ten. The sequence came from a human donor in good health (CMV status not recorded). Some clones in this sample may be carry-over from other donors' samples. V usage is TRBV28 and J usage is TRBJ2-1; 9 bases agree with TRBD1. Here the sequenced sample was cultured PBMCs, taken from culture after CMV antigen stimulation. The CDR3 here is CASTPGQGSNEQFF. The CDR3, as DNA: TGTGCCAGCACCCCGGGACAGGGTTCCAATGAGCAGTTCTTC.